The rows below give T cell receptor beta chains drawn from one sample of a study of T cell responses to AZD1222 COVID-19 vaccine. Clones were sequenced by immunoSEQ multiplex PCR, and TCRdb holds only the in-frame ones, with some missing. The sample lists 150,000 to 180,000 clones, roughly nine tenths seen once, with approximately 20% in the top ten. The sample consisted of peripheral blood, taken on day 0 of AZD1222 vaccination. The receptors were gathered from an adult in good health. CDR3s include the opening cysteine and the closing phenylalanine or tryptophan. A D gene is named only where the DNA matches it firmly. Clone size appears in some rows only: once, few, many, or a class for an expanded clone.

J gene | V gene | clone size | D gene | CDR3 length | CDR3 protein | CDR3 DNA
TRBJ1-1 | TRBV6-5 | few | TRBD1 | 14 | CASSYLGQGTEAFF | TGTGCCAGCAGTTATTTGGGACAGGGGACTGAAGCTTTCTTT
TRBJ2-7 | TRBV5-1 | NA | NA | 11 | CASRLGYEQYF | TGCGCCAGCAGGTTGGGATACGAGCAGTACTTC
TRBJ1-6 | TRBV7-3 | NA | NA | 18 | CASSLTPAVGGEDSPLHF | TGTGCCAGCAGCTTAACCCCCGCAGTGGGGGGTGAAGATTCACCCCTCCACTTT
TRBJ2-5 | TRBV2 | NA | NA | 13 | CASTLSGQGTQYF | TGTGCCAGCACCCTCTCCGGGCAGGGGACCCAGTACTTC
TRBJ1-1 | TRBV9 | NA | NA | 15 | CASSVVLTLPQEAFF | TGTGCCAGCAGCGTAGTCCTGACTCTCCCCCAAGAAGCTTTCTTT
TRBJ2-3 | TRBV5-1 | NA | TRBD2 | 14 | CASTRGGSTDTQYF | TGCGCCAGCACTCGGGGGGGATCCACAGATACGCAGTATTTT
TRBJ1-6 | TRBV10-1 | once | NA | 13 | CASSDRMSWALHF | TGCGCCAGCAGTGATCGCATGTCCTGGGCCCTCCACTTT
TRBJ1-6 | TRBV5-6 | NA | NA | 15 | CASSLGPGANSPLHF | TGTGCCAGCAGCTTGGGACCAGGGGCTAATTCACCCCTCCACTTT
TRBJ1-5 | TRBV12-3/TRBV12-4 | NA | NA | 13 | CASVYRIGQPQHF | TGTGCCAGCGTATACAGGATAGGGCAGCCCCAGCATTTT
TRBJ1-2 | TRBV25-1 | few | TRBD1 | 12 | CASSTGGPGYTF | TGTGCCAGCAGCACAGGGGGTCCTGGCTACACCTTC
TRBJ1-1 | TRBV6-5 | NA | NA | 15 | CASSNRNIMNTEAFF | TGTGCCAGCAGTAACAGGAATATCATGAACACTGAAGCTTTCTTT
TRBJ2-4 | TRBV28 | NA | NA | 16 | CASSLTGYGAKNIQYF | TGTGCCAGCAGTCTTACAGGGTACGGGGCCAAAAACATTCAGTACTTC
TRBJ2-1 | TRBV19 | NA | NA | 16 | CASSTPARSSYNEQFF | TGTGCCAGTAGCACCCCTGCACGGAGCTCCTACAATGAGCAGTTCTTC
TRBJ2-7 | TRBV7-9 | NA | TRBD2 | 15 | CASSYGTSGTYEQYF | TGTGCCAGCAGCTACGGGACTAGCGGGACTTACGAGCAGTACTTC
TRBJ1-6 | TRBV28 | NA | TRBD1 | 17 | CASSSSDDRGFNSPLHF | TGTGCCAGCAGTTCGAGCGACGACAGGGGATTTAATTCACCCCTCCACTTT
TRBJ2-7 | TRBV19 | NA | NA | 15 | CASRSTDSLSYEQYF | TGTGCCAGTAGGTCAACGGACAGCCTCTCCTACGAGCAGTACTTC
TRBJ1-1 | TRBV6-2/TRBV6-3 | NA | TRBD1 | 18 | CASSNLGTGQTGRTEAFF | TGTGCCAGCAGTAACCTCGGGACAGGTCAGACCGGACGCACTGAAGCTTTCTTT
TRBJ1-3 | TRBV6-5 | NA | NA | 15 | CASRTTATSGNTIYF | TGTGCCAGCAGGACCACAGCCACGTCTGGAAACACCATATATTTT
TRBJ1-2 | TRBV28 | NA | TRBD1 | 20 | CASSPPLNVGQGADDYGYTF | TGTGCCAGCAGTCCCCCCCTTAATGTTGGGCAGGGGGCGGATGACTATGGCTACACCTTC
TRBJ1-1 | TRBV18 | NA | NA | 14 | CASSPGGGNTEAFF | TGTGCCAGCTCACCAGGAGGGGGTAACACTGAAGCTTTCTTT
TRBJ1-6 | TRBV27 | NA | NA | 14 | CASSWGTYNSPLHF | TGTGCCAGCAGTTGGGGAACTTATAATTCACCCCTCCACTTT
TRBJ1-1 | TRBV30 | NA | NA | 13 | CAGNTDRNTEAFF | TGTGCCGGCAATACAGACAGGAACACTGAAGCTTTCTTT
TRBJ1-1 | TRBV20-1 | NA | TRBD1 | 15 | CSASNEPGGKTEAFF | TGCAGTGCTAGTAATGAACCAGGGGGCAAAACTGAAGCTTTCTTT
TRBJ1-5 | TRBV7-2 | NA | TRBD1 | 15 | CASSFTGTADQPQHF | TGTGCCAGCAGCTTCACCGGGACAGCAGATCAGCCCCAGCATTTT
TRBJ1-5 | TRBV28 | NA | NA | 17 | CASSLSGAVMVAQPQHF | TGTGCCAGCAGTTTATCGGGAGCGGTTATGGTGGCTCAGCCCCAGCATTTT
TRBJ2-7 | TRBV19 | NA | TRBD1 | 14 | CASSPGQSSYEQYF | TGTGCCAGTTCACCGGGACAGAGCTCCTACGAGCAGTACTTC
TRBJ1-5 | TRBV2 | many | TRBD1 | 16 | CASSARTGGSHQPQHF | TGTGCCAGCAGTGCCCGGACAGGGGGAAGTCATCAGCCCCAGCATTTT
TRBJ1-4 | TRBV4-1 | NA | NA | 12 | CASSPIQGKLFF | TGCGCCAGCAGCCCAATCCAAGGAAAACTGTTTTTT
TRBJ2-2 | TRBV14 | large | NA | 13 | CASSQDRSGELFF | TGTGCCAGCAGCCAAGACCGTTCCGGGGAGCTGTTTTTT
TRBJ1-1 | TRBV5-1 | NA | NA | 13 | CASSPRGGTEAFF | TGCGCCAGCAGCCCCAGGGGCGGCACTGAAGCTTTCTTT
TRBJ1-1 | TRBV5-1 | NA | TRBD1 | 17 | CASSLHTLETGRTEAFF | TGCGCCAGCAGCTTACACACCCTTGAGACAGGGAGAACTGAAGCTTTCTTT
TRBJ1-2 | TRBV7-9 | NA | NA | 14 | CASSLDKGNYGYTF | TGTGCCAGCAGCTTAGATAAGGGGAACTATGGCTACACCTTC
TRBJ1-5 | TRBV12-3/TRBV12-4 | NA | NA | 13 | CASSRVSNQPQHF | TGTGCCAGCAGCAGGGTCAGCAATCAGCCCCAGCATTTT
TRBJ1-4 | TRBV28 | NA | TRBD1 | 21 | CASSLDRGRVGALRANEKLFF | TGTGCCAGCAGTTTAGACAGGGGACGAGTCGGGGCTCTGAGGGCTAATGAAAAACTGTTTTTT
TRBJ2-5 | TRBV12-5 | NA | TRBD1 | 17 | CASGHGGQAIPRETQYF | TGTGCTAGTGGCCATGGGGGACAGGCGATCCCCCGAGAGACCCAGTACTTC
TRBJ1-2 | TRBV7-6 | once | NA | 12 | CASSSDLQGYTF | TGTGCCAGCAGCTCAGATCTGCAGGGCTACACCTTC
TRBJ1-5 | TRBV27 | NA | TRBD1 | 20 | CASSLSGGGQAVKGNQPQHF | TGTGCCAGCAGTTTATCAGGGGGGGGACAGGCCGTTAAAGGCAATCAGCCCCAGCATTTT
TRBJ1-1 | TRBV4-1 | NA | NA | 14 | CASSQTQINTEAFF | TGCGCCAGCAGCCAGACGCAGATTAACACTGAAGCTTTCTTT
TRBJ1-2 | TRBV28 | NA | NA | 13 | CASSPEILVGYTF | TGTGCCAGCAGCCCCGAGATACTGGTTGGCTACACCTTC
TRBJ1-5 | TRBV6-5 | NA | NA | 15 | CASSYSGQGHQPQHF | TGTGCCAGCAGTTACTCGGGGCAGGGGCACCAGCCCCAGCATTTT
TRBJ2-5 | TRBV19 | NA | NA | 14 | CASKQGLYQETQYF | TGTGCCAGTAAACAGGGATTGTACCAAGAGACCCAGTACTTC
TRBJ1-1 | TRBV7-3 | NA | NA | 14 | CASSLSTRNTEAFF | TGTGCCAGCAGCTTAAGCACAAGGAACACTGAAGCTTTCTTT
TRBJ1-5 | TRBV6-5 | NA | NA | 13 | CASSQSRGLPQHF | TGTGCCAGCAGTCAATCGAGGGGTTTGCCCCAGCATTTT
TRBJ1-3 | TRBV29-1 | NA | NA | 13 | CSVTSLGEGTIYF | TGCAGCGTAACATCCCTTGGAGAGGGCACCATATATTTT
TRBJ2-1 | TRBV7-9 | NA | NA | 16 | CASSFGGASSYNEQFF | TGTGCCAGCAGTTTTGGAGGGGCTAGCTCCTACAATGAGCAGTTCTTC
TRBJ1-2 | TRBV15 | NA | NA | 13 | CATSRGGGYGYTF | TGTGCCACCAGCAGAGGCGGGGGCTATGGCTACACCTTC
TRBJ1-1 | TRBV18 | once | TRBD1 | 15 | CASSPPYRQGVEAFF | TGTGCCAGCTCACCACCGTATCGTCAGGGGGTTGAAGCTTTCTTT
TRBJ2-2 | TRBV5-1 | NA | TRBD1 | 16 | CASSPGDRANTGELFF | TGCGCCAGCAGCCCCGGGGACAGGGCGAACACCGGGGAGCTGTTTTTT